The source of this TCR beta chain is a study of blood T cells in healthy people across ages. The CDR3 consists of 16 residues. Germline CDR1 and CDR2: ENHRY and SYGVKD. A second PCR of 7 to 11 cycles used a sample-barcoded 5' primer and a J-beta primer mix. One entry per CDR3 protein, called by TCRdb with MiXCR from the 5' RACE reads. The table has about a million distinct CDR3 sequences, roughly 51% seen once. Investigators took around 11 milliliters of peripheral blood from every donor. Researchers report isolating at least 6.5 million PBMCs per sample. What was sequenced was blood. This receptor was taken from a woman aged 55 to 70 in good health. The V and J genes are TRBV10-3 and TRBJ2-1, with D possibly matching TRBD1 (5 bases). Matching the DNA end better, TRBJ2-7 makes the J call doubtful. The CDR3 DNA sequence: TGTGCCATCAGTGAGTCGATATCCAGGGCGTACAATGAGCAGTACTTC. It translates to CAISESISRAYNEQYF.